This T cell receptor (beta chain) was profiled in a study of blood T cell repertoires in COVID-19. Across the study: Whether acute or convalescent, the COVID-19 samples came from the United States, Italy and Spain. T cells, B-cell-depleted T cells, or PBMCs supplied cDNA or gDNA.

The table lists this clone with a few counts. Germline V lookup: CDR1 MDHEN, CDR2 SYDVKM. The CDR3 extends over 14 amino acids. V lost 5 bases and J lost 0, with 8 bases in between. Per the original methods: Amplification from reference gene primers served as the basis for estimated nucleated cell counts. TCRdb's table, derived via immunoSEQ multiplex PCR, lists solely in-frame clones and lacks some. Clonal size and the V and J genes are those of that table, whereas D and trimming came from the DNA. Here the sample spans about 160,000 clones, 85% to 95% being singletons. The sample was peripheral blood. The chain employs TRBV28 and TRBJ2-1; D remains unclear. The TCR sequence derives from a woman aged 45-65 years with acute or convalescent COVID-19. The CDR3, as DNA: TGTGCCAGCAGTCCTTTATACTCCTACAATGAGCAGTTCTTC. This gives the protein CASSPLYSYNEQFF.